The 20 T cell receptor beta chains below all came from one sample that was sequenced in a study of blood T cell repertoires in COVID-19. The method was immunoSEQ multiplex PCR; TCRdb's version includes in-frame clones alone and lacks a portion of them. The sample records 150,000 or so clones, around 86% being singletons. Sequencing was performed on peripheral blood. These receptors were taken from a man older than 75 with acute or convalescent COVID-19.

The chain employs TRBV5-1 and TRBJ2-1; possibly TRBD2 for D (5 bases). Germline values: CDR1 SGHRS, CDR2 YFSETQ. The CDR3 runs 15 residues. Trimming pared 2 bases from V and 1 base from J, leaving 10 bases between. The CDR3 loop is CASSFQRESYNEQFF. CDR3 bases: TGCGCCAGCAGCTTTCAACGGGAATCCTACAATGAGCAGTTCTTC.

The chain links TRBV19 to TRBJ2-7, with TRBD1 identical over 8 bases. Looked up from germline, CDR1 is LNHDA and CDR2 is SQIVND (reference sequence). The CDR3 consists of 14 residues. Trimming took 1 base from V and 4 from J; bases not matched to a gene: 3. This CDR3 reads CASSIAQGAYEQYF. CDR3 nucleotides: TGTGCCAGTAGTATAGCCCAGGGGGCATACGAGCAGTACTTC.

CDR3 residues: CASSYRGGAGEQYF. In DNA, the CDR3 is TGTGCCAGCAGCTACAGGGGAGGTGCGGGCGAGCAGTACTTC. The rearrangement uses TRBV9 and TRBJ2-7, with D maybe TRBD1 (7 bases). The CDR3 sequence is 14 residues long. CDR1 and CDR2 (germline): SGDLS, YYNGEE. V was cut by 4 bases and J by 6 bases, with 17 bases left in between.

The chain links TRBV7-2 to TRBJ1-3; weak D call: TRBD1 (6 bases). This CDR3 region has 13 residues. The V and J ends lost 2 bases and 8 bases respectively, with 10 bases between them. CDR1 and CDR2 from the germline V gene are SGHTA and FQGNSA. CDR3 in DNA: TGTGCCAGCAGCTTAAGGGGGGGCCACACCATATATTTT. This sequence encodes CASSLRGGHTIYF.

The V gene is TRBV7-9, the J gene TRBJ1-1; maybe TRBD1 (6 bases). This CDR3 region has 15 residues. Deletions cut 5 bases from V and 6 bases from J, with 19 bases between. Germline loops: CDR1 SEHNR, CDR2 FQNEAQ (reference sequence). CDR3 sequence (DNA): TGTGCCAGCAGCCCGACCCAGGGACAAAGCTCTGAAGCTTTCTTT. Amino acids: CASSPTQGQSSEAFF.

The chain recombines TRBV12-3 or TRBV12-4 with TRBJ2-7, with D perhaps matching TRBD1 (5 bases). V was shortened by 6 bases and J by 6 bases, with 9 bases between the two germline ends. This CDR3 comprises 11 residues. The CDR3 spells CASSQTGEQYF. The CDR3 nucleotides read TGTGCCAGCAGCCAAACAGGCGAGCAGTACTTC.

V usage is TRBV5-4 and J usage is TRBJ2-7, with 9 nucleotides matching TRBD1. Losses at the gene ends were 4 bases for V and 5 bases for J; bases not matched to a gene: 13. The CDR3 consists of 16 residues. Germline CDR1 and CDR2: SGHNT and YYREEE (reference sequence). The CDR3 loop reads CASSRDRGMSRHEQYF. The DNA for the CDR3 is TGTGCCAGCAGCCGCGACAGGGGGATGTCGCGCCACGAGCAGTACTTC. Looking up the rest from reference TRBV5-4 and TRBJ2-7 gives the full variable domain: ETGVTQSPTHLIKTRGQQVTLRCSSQSGHNTVSWYQQALGQGPQFIFQYYREEENGRGNFPPRFSGLQFPNYSSELNVNALELDDSALYLCASSRDRGMSRHEQYFGPGTRLTVT.

The chain links TRBV6-5 to TRBJ1-5, with TRBD1 as a possible D gene (6 bases). This CDR3 comprises 15 residues. Trimming left V 4 bases short and J 4 bases short, with 14 bases between. Germline CDR1 is MNHEY and CDR2 is SVGAGI. The CDR3 spells CASSLRGAGNQPQHF. The CDR3, as DNA: TGTGCCAGCAGTTTGCGGGGGGCGGGAAATCAGCCCCAGCATTTT.

The rearrangement joins TRBV6-1 to TRBJ1-6; possible D gene TRBD1, 5 bases. Germline CDR1 is MNHNS and CDR2 is SASEGT. Trimming left V 0 bases short and J 6 bases short, with 15 bases between. This CDR3 is built from 17 residues. The CDR3 DNA reads TGTGCCAGCAGTGAAGCGTCCGGTGTGGGGGGTAATTCACCCCTCCACTTT. This sequence encodes CASSEASGVGGNSPLHF.

The genes are TRBV5-1 and TRBJ2-1; D call uncertain. The CDR3 runs to 14 residues. V shed 4 bases and J shed 0 bases, with 8 bases lying between them. Germline-derived CDR1 and CDR2 are SGHRS and YFSETQ. CDR3 sequence reads: CASSTDSSYNEQFF. CDR3 sequence (DNA): TGCGCCAGCAGCACCGATAGCTCCTACAATGAGCAGTTCTTC.

The CDR3 reads CASSFTQGNTEAFF. CDR3 nucleotide sequence: TGTGCCAGCAGCTTTACTCAGGGGAACACTGAAGCTTTCTTT. V is TRBV13 and J is TRBJ1-1, with D tentatively TRBD1 (5 bases). V was cut by 3 bases and J by 1 base, with 9 bases left in between. Germline V gene lookup returns CDR1 PRHDT and CDR2 FYEKMQ (reference sequence). The CDR3 spans 14 residues. The full variable domain, with the rest looked up from reference TRBV13 and TRBJ1-1, is AAGVIQSPRHLIKEKRETATLKCYPIPRHDTVYWYQQGPGQDPQFLISFYEKMQSDKGSIPDRFSAQQFSDYHSELNMSSLELGDSALYFCASSFTQGNTEAFFGQGTRLTVV.

As for this clone: Germline is not matched at one junction end, which may reflect a read error. This rearrangement joins TRBV7-7 to TRBJ2-3, with 7 bases matching TRBD1. Germline V gene data show CDR1 as SSHAT and CDR2 as FNYEAQ (reference sequence). This CDR3 contains 16 residues. The CDR3 DNA reads as TGTGCTAGCAGCTTAGGGGTCAGGGGGAGCACAGATACGCAGTATTTT. This gives the protein CASSLGVRGSTDTQYF.

The genes are TRBV5-1 and TRBJ2-7; D remains unclear. This CDR3 region has 14 residues. Between the trimmed V and J ends, which lost 0 bases and 5 bases, there was a span of 12 bases. The germline V gene encodes CDR1 SGHRS and CDR2 YFSETQ. In DNA form, the CDR3 reads TGCGCCAGCAGCTTGGGAGGTGTACGCGACGAGCAGTACTTC. Translation: CASSLGGVRDEQYF.

The gene calls are TRBV27 and TRBJ1-2; 8 bases agree with TRBD1. V was pared by 4 bases and J by 0 bases, with 4 bases of the junction left unmatched. Germline V gene lookup returns CDR1 MNHEY and CDR2 SMNVEV (reference sequence). The CDR3 runs 15 residues. The CDR3 protein is CASSSTGGANYGYTF. The CDR3 DNA sequence: TGTGCCAGCAGTTCCACAGGGGGAGCTAACTATGGCTACACCTTC.

V gene TRBV5-5 combines with J gene TRBJ1-2; TRBD1 might be the D (5 bases). Trimming removed 4 bases at V and 5 bases at J, with 12 bases between. Germline V gives CDR1 SGHKS, CDR2 YYEKEE (reference sequence). The CDR3 totals 13 residues. This CDR3 reads CASSVTGEYGYTF. The CDR3 DNA reads as TGTGCCAGCAGCGTTACAGGCGAGTATGGCTACACCTTC. Full variable domain (missing parts from reference TRBV5-5 and TRBJ1-2): DAGVTQSPTHLIKTRGQQVTLRCSPISGHKSVSWYQQVLGQGPQFIFQYYEKEERGRGNFPDRFSARQFPNYSSELNVNALLLGDSALYLCASSVTGEYGYTFGSGTRLTVV.

Concerning this clone: The germline gene is not matched at one end of the junction; a read error may be the cause. This chain connects TRBV25-1 to TRBJ2-7, with 7 bases lining up with TRBD2. The CDR3 extends over 16 amino acids. Per germline, CDR1 MGHDK and CDR2 SYGVNS. The DNA of the CDR3 is TGTGCCTGCAGCCTCCCCCCAGCGGGAAGGTTGAAGGAGCAGTACTTC. This translates into CACSLPPAGRLKEQYF.

This chain links TRBV5-1 with TRBJ2-7; perhaps TRBD1 as D (7 bases). Per germline, CDR1 SGHRS and CDR2 YFSETQ. V was shortened by 6 bases and J by 3 bases, with 13 bases between the two germline ends. The CDR3 runs to 13 residues. In nucleotides, the CDR3 is TGCGCCAGCACGGGGGCAGGGGGCTACGAGCAGTACTTC. This translates into CASTGAGGYEQYF.

This sequence joins TRBV7-8 and TRBJ1-2; D call uncertain. Germline CDR1 SGHVS, CDR2 FQNEAQ. The CDR3 consists of 15 residues. Trimming pared 3 bases from V and 4 bases from J, leaving 15 bases between. The CDR3 DNA reads as TGTGCCAGCAGCTTTGGCCGGGGATCCTTCTATGGCTACACCTTC. It codes for CASSFGRGSFYGYTF.

The rearrangement uses TRBV28 and TRBJ2-1; 13 nucleotides align to TRBD2. Germline V lookup: CDR1 MDHEN, CDR2 SYDVKM. V lost 6 bases, J lost 8 bases, and 10 bases stayed unmatched. The CDR3 consists of 16 residues. CDR3 sequence (DNA): TGTGCCAGCAGCTCCGCCGGGACTAGCGGGATCCATGAGCAGTTCTTC. Residues: CASSSAGTSGIHEQFF.

The CDR3 loop is CASSPLNSASYEQYF. The CDR3 nucleotides are TGTGCCAGCAGCCCCCTTAACAGTGCTTCTTACGAGCAGTACTTC. The chain links TRBV9 to TRBJ2-7; D unresolved. Trimming cost V 4 bases and J 4 bases, with 18 bases left between them. The CDR3 is made up of 15 amino acids. Per the germline V gene, CDR1 is SGDLS and CDR2 is YYNGEE.